Reported below is one T cell receptor beta chain. Its binding antigen is unknown. There are no base qualities to consult, and no much larger clone falls within one base. Spanning cysteine to phenylalanine, the CDR3 consists of 15 amino acids. Left in the record is the CDR3 DNA by itself, 45 bases read in frame from the first base. CDR1 and CDR2 are drawn from the germline V gene: KGHDR, SFDVKD. At the junction V is shortened by 5 bases and J by 4 bases, with 16 bases in between. This record comes from a study of response to subunit inactivated influenza vaccine (dated by TCRdb to the late 2010s). At the level of the whole study: Deep quantitative profiling of the T cell receptor repertoire was used in the study to follow responses to a trivalent subunit inactivated influenza vaccine.

Libraries were prepared through RT-PCR. The run used an Illumina HiSeq 2500. Through fastp at Q25 and MiXCR, TCRdb rebuilt clones from the public reads, retaining in-frame beta chains. Rows with a matching CDR3 protein are joined into one entry that keeps the most common DNA and genes. Recorded for this sample are about 620,000 distinct CDR3 sequences; around 11% of them occurred a single time. The top ten hold 8% to 13% of the sample. Broad study findings and their caveats: The authors proposed that each seasonal influenza vaccination may bring in only a limited number of new T cells.

This same sample was also part of a study on T cells expressing NK-cell markers. Reported in the second study: TCR beta cDNA libraries were made by 5'RACE template switching that added a universal primer site and unique molecular identifiers. TCR beta-chain repertoires were profiled in sorted CD3+CD56+NKG2C+, CD3+CD56+NKG2C- and CD3+CD56-NKG2C+ T-cell subsets from roughly eight donors. Most of the eight sequenced donors were HCMV-seropositive and one was HCMV-seronegative. To restrict sorting to alphabetaTCR-expressing T cells, an anti-gammadeltaTCR antibody was added in several experiments. For about 6 donors, the dominant CD3+CD56+NKG2C+ clonotypes were among the top 10 CD8+ clonotypes and accounted for about 1.0-7.0% of CD8+ T cells. Those dominant clonotypes were again the most abundant among CD3+CD56-NKG2C+ cells in a few donors, at roughly 25-65%. Whether the expanded NKG2C-expressing T cell clones were specific for HCMV antigens remained unclear. The study sequenced eight donors, all healthy volunteers chosen at random: three men and five women. To determine HCMV serostatus, a commercial ELISA kit was used to detect HCMV-specific IgG in serum. Peripheral blood mononuclear cells were isolated from blood by Ficoll density gradient centrifugation. For about six donors, unsorted PBMC were also used to sequence bulk peripheral blood T-cell repertoires. Priming for cDNA synthesis came from the TCR beta constant segment, and two successive PCR amplification steps followed. Sequencing of the libraries produced 2 x 150 bp reads on Illumina HiSeq 2000/2500, MiSeq or NextSeq. MIGEC was used to demultiplex reads and group reads by UMI, and MiTCR was used to assemble and quantify clonotypes. To remove erroneous sequences, TCR cDNA sequences were retained only when supported by two or more reads. The tcR package was used for downstream repertoire analysis, with clonotypes matched between fractions based on CDR3 nucleotide sequence plus V segment. VDJmatch was used to annotate antigen specificity against VDJdb, with one amino acid substitution in CDR3 permitted.

The rearranged segments are TRBV24-1 and TRBJ1-2; tentative D gene TRBD1, with 5 bases matching. The sample in question was PBMCs from blood, obtained on the day of vaccination. This TCR came from a man between 50 and 59 years old who received an inactivated influenza vaccine. Donor details come from another sample of the same person, matched by shared clones. The CDR3: CATSGGVYSSYGYTF. The sequenced DNA: TGTGCCACCAGTGGGGGGGTCTACTCCTCCTATGGCTACACCTTC.